Below are 15 T cell receptor beta chains sequenced from a single sample in a study of T cell clonotyping in hematopoietic cell transplantation. Measured with immunoSEQ multiplex PCR; TCRdb has only the in-frame clones, and not every one. The data show about 11,000 clones, about 88% seen once. The sample was PBMCs, taken 100 days after allogeneic stem cell transplant. The receptors were sampled from a female patient in her 60s who had an allogeneic stem cell transplant from an unrelated donor, so the T cells may come from the graft donor. Some clones in this sample may be carry-over from other donors' samples.

Written as DNA, the CDR3 is TGTGCCATCAGTGAGTCGCCAGGGCAAAGGAACTATGGCTACACCTTC. This codes for CAISESPGQRNYGYTF. The chain carries TRBV10-3 and TRBJ1-2; the D gene is possibly TRBD1 (5 bases). V shed 0 bases and J shed 2 bases, with 13 bases lying between them. The CDR3 totals 16 residues. Germline-derived CDR1 and CDR2 are ENHRY and SYGVKD.

V gene TRBV4-3 combines with J gene TRBJ2-7, with a tentative D call TRBD2 (6 bases). Germline assignment: CDR1 LGHNA and CDR2 YSLEER. The ends were cut back, 0 bases at V and 0 bases at J, with 12 bases in the middle. The CDR3 runs 16 residues. CDR3 in DNA: TGCGCCAGCAGCCAAGAATCGGCGGGAAGCTCCTACGAGCAGTACTTC. Translation: CASSQESAGSSYEQYF.

This clone appeared once. In DNA, the CDR3 is TGTGCCAGCAGCGCGGGACTAGCGGGAGTTAATGGCTACGAGCAGTACTTC. Protein: CASSAGLAGVNGYEQYF. The chain is built from TRBV9 and TRBJ2-7; 14 nucleotides match TRBD2. CDR1 and CDR2 from the germline V gene are SGDLS and YYNGEE. The trim removed 3 bases at V and 3 bases at J, leaving 8 bases unmatched. The length of the CDR3 is 17 residues.

V gene TRBV21-1 combines with J gene TRBJ2-7; the DNA was not compared with TRBD2, the D call given in the table. TRBV21-1 is a pseudogene. This CDR3 has 18 residues. CDR3 DNA: TGTGCCAGCAGCAAAAGTAGCTCAAGAATCCCCCTCTCCTACGAGCAGTACTTC. Translating it yields CASSKSSSRIPLSYEQYF.

The chain joins TRBV12-5 to TRBJ1-1; TRBD1 might be the D (6 bases). Germline assignment: CDR1 LGHNT and CDR2 FRNRAP. Trimming stripped 6 bases from V and 3 bases from J, with 14 bases between. CDR3 size: 14 residues. The CDR3 coding sequence is TGTGCTAGTGGCCTAGGGGGGGCTTACACTGAAGCTTTCTTT. It specifies CASGLGGAYTEAFF.

V is TRBV27 and J is TRBJ2-7; 14 bases are shared with TRBD2. Germline CDR1 MNHEY, CDR2 SMNVEV (reference sequence). CDR3 length equals 15 residues. V was pared by 2 bases and J by 5 bases, with 2 bases of the junction left unmatched. The CDR3 DNA reads as TGTGCCAGCAGTTTAGGGACTAGCGGGAGCCACGAGCAGTACTTC. Amino acids: CASSLGTSGSHEQYF.

This clone was seen a few times. The chain is built from TRBV30 and TRBJ2-7, with D perhaps being TRBD1 or TRBD2 (5 bases each). Germline V gene lookup returns CDR1 GTSNPN and CDR2 SVGIG (reference sequence). V gave up 4 bases and J gave up 4 bases, with 11 bases separating them. The CDR3 sequence is 12 residues long. The CDR3: CAWTRDGYEQYF. CDR3 bases: TGTGCCTGGACCAGGGACGGGTACGAGCAGTACTTC.

The chain links TRBV28 to TRBJ2-5; 11 bases map to TRBD2. CDR3 length: 15 residues. The germline V gene encodes CDR1 MDHEN and CDR2 SYDVKM. V shed 5 bases and J 3 bases; nucleotides not matched to a gene: 5. CDR3 nucleotide sequence: TGTGCCAGCAGTCCCCCGGGACTAGCGGAAGAGACCCAGTACTTC. Its protein is CASSPPGLAEETQYF.

The chain carries TRBV19 and TRBJ2-1, with unresolved D. Germline V CDR1 and CDR2: LNHDA, SQIVND (reference sequence). The V and J ends lost 3 bases and 0 bases respectively, with 12 bases between them. The CDR3 loop spans 16 amino acids. The CDR3 coding sequence is TGTGCCAGTAGTATGAACGGCGACCCCTCCTACAATGAGCAGTTCTTC. Its translation is CASSMNGDPSYNEQFF.

The chain joins TRBV14 to TRBJ2-3; TRBD2 agrees at 8 bases. The CDR3 sequence is 16 residues long. With V trimmed by 1 base and J by 2 bases, 5 bases remained unmatched. The germline CDR1 and CDR2 sequences are SGHDN and FVKESK. This chain's CDR3 is CASSQGSGGYTDTQYF. In DNA form, the CDR3 reads TGTGCCAGCAGCCAAGGGTCGGGAGGGTACACAGATACGCAGTATTTT.

The chain recombines TRBV25-1 with TRBJ1-3; D not resolved. Trimming shortened V by 6 bases and J by 0 bases, and 6 bases separated the two germline ends. The germline V gene encodes CDR1 MGHDK and CDR2 SYGVNS. The CDR3 spans 13 residues. In nucleotides, the CDR3 is TGTGCCAGCAGGTCGGCCTCTGGAAACACCATATATTTT. Its protein is CASRSASGNTIYF. The full variable domain, its missing parts supplied by reference TRBV25-1 and TRBJ1-3, is EADIYQTPRYLVIGTGKKITLECSQTMGHDKMYWYQQDPGMELHLIHYSYGVNSTEKGDLSSESTVSRIRTEHFPLTLESARPSHTSQYLCASRSASGNTIYFGEGSWLTVV.

This clone has just one count. The chain joins TRBV19 to TRBJ1-5; TRBD1 might be the D (6 bases). The germline V gene encodes CDR1 LNHDA and CDR2 SQIVND (reference sequence). Trimming shortened V by 2 bases and J by 7 bases, and 15 bases separated the two germline ends. The CDR3 runs to 15 residues. The CDR3, as DNA: TGTGCCAGTAGTATAAGAGGGGGGGCAAAACAGCCCCAGCATTTT. Its protein is CASSIRGGAKQPQHF.

The chain links TRBV6-5 to TRBJ2-1, with D perhaps being TRBD1 or TRBD2 (6 bases each). CDR3 length equals 14 residues. CDR1 and CDR2 from the germline V gene are MNHEY and SVGAGI. Trimming left V 8 bases short and J 3 bases short, with 14 bases between. The CDR3 loop reads CASGGAGDYNEQFF. CDR3 nucleotides: TGTGCCAGCGGAGGGGCAGGGGACTACAATGAGCAGTTCTTC.

The chain recombines TRBV7-2 with TRBJ1-1; tentatively, D is TRBD1 (5 bases). V was trimmed by 6 bases and J by 10 bases, leaving 18 bases between them. This CDR3 contains 13 residues. The germline gives CDR1 SGHTA, CDR2 FQGNSA. The CDR3 sequence is CASSYRDPEGAFF. The CDR3 region has the DNA TGTGCCAGCAGTTACCGGGACCCCGAGGGAGCTTTCTTT.

V gene TRBV27 combines with J gene TRBJ2-2; D possibly corresponds to TRBD1 (5 bases). The CDR3 extends over 14 amino acids. V was trimmed by 2 bases and J by 3 bases, leaving 7 bases between them. Germline-derived CDR1 and CDR2 are MNHEY and SMNVEV (reference sequence). This CDR3 reads CASSLGRDTGELFF. In DNA form, the CDR3 reads TGTGCCAGCAGTTTAGGCAGGGACACCGGGGAGCTGTTTTTT.